Below are 3 T cell receptor beta chains sequenced from a single sample in a study of control samples from healthy donors and cancer patients. Profiling relied on immunoSEQ multiplex PCR, and the TCRdb table lists in-frame clones only, not all of them. This sample carries approximately 71,000 clones, 89% of them seen once, and the ten largest clones take under 20%. The sample comprised PBMCs. These receptors came from a man in his fifties or sixties with lung cancer.

J is TRBJ1-1 and V is TRBV14; TRBD1 is a possible D gene (5 bases). Trimming stripped 4 bases from V and 0 bases from J, with 9 bases between. The CDR3 sequence is 14 residues long. CDR1 and CDR2 (germline): SGHDN, FVKESK. CDR3 residues: CASSRAGMNTEAFF. CDR3 DNA: TGTGCCAGCAGCCGAGCAGGGATGAACACTGAAGCTTTCTTT.

V and J are TRBV10-1 and TRBJ2-1, with TRBD2 matching over 7 bases. CDR1 and CDR2 (germline): WNHNN, SYGVQD (reference sequence). This CDR3 has 13 residues. V was clipped by 4 bases and J by 8 bases; unmatched bases: 5. The CDR3 spells CASSVRGRDEQFF. CDR3 nucleotides: TGCGCCAGCAGTGTCCGGGGGAGGGATGAGCAGTTCTTC.

The chain is built from TRBV9 and TRBJ1-6; D call uncertain. This CDR3 has 15 amino acids. CDR1 and CDR2 (germline): SGDLS, YYNGEE. V gave up 0 bases and J gave up 5 bases, with 9 bases separating them. The CDR3 DNA sequence: TGTGCCAGCAGCGTAGAGCAGGTACATAATTCACCCCTCCACTTT. This encodes CASSVEQVHNSPLHF.